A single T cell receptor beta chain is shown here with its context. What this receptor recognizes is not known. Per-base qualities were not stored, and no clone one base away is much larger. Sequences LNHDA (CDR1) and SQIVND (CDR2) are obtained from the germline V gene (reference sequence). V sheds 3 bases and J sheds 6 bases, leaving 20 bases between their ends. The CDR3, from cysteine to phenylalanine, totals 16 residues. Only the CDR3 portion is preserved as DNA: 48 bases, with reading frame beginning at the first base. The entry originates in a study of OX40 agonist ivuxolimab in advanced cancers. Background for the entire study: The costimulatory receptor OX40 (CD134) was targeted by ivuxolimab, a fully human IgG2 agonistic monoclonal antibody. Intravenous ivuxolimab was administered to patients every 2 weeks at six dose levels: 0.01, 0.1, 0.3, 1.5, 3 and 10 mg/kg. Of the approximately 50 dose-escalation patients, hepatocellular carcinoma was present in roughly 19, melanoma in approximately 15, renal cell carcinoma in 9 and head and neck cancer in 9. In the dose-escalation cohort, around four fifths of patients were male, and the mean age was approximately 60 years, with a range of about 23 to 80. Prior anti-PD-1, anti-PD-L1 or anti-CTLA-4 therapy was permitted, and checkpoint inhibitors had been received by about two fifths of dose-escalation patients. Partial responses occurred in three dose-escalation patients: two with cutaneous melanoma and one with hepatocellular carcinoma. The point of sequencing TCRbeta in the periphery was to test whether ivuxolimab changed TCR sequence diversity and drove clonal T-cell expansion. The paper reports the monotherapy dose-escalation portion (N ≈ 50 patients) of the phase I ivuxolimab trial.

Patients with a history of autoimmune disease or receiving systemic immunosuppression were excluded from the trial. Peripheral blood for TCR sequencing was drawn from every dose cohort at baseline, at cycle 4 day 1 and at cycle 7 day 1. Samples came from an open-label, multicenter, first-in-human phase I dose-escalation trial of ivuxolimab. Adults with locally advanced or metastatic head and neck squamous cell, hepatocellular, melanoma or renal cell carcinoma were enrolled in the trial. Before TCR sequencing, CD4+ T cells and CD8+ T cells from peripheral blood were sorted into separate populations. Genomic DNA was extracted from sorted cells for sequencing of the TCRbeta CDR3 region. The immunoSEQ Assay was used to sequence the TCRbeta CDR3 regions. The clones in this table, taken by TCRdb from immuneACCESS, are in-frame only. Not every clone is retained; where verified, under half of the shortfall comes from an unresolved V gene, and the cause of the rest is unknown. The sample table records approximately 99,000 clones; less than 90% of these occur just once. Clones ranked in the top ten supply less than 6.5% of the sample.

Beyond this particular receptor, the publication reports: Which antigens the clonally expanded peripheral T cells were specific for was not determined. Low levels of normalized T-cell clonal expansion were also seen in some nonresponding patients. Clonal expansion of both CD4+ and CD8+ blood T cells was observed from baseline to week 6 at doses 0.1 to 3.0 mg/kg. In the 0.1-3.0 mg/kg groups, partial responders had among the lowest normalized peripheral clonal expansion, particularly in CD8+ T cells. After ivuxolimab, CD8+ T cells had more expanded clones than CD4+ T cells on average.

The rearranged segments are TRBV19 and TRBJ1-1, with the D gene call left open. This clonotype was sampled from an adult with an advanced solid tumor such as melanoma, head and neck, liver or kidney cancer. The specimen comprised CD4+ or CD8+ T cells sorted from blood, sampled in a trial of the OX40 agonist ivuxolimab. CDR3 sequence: CASSIFWGLREPEAFF. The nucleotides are TGTGCCAGTAGTATTTTTTGGGGTCTGCGGGAGCCTGAAGCTTTCTTT.